A selection of T cell receptor beta chains follows, all from one sample in a study of cytomegalovirus exposure and HLA in healthy donors. Assay: immunoSEQ multiplex PCR; the TCRdb copy retains only in-frame clones and omits some. This sample has 98,000 or so clones, with approximately 80% found just once. Sequencing used PBMCs. The receptors were sampled from a female donor in good health and CMV-seronegative. The conserved cysteine and the conserved F or W are not part of the CDR3 here. Fields, in order: V gene, CDR3 protein.

v_gene: TRBV19; CDR3aa: ASSTGQNTEAF
v_gene: TRBV19; CDR3aa: ASSSLAGGLRDIQY
v_gene: TRBV2; CDR3aa: ASSVRERGYT
v_gene: TRBV7-3; CDR3aa: ASSSNKGARGTEAF
v_gene: TRBV19; CDR3aa: ASSKLGQMNNGYT
v_gene: TRBV10-2; CDR3aa: ASSESQVNQPQH
v_gene: TRBV9; CDR3aa: ASSVRGGDRGMDTQY
v_gene: TRBV6-1; CDR3aa: ASSAGPLLTEAF
v_gene: TRBV9; CDR3aa: ASSPRTGDSGNTIY
v_gene: TRBV19; CDR3aa: ASSIGESSYNEQF
v_gene: TRBV18; CDR3aa: ASSLQRTGASDGYT
v_gene: TRBV7-3; CDR3aa: ASSLLGQGGETQY
v_gene: TRBV7-2; CDR3aa: ASSLGRTSGQETQY
v_gene: TRBV19; CDR3aa: ATGRGSYNEQF
v_gene: TRBV7-9; CDR3aa: ASSLAGRFFGQQETQY
v_gene: TRBV27; CDR3aa: ASGELLPSSRQY
v_gene: TRBV7-8; CDR3aa: ASSLGTSATGTYEQY
v_gene: TRBV6-6; CDR3aa: ASSYDRDRVNLEAF
v_gene: TRBV30; CDR3aa: AGGTGTGNQPQH
v_gene: TRBV4-1; CDR3aa: ASSQGYGGGSNQPQH
v_gene: TRBV11-1; CDR3aa: ASSFSRDRGREQF
v_gene: TRBV6-6; CDR3aa: ASSIRQGREGNEQF
v_gene: TRBV5-1; CDR3aa: ASRSWTGGNYEQY
v_gene: TRBV28; CDR3aa: ASSLLTGGETQY
v_gene: TRBV6-1; CDR3aa: ASSDGTSRGNEQF
v_gene: TRBV6-6; CDR3aa: ASSYGVTGNTEAF
v_gene: TRBV19; CDR3aa: ASSPRGSGSSDEQF
v_gene: TRBV29-1; CDR3aa: SVPTGTSENNEQF
v_gene: TRBV28; CDR3aa: ASRPPLGQPQH
v_gene: TRBV18; CDR3aa: ASSPLAEHEAF
v_gene: TRBV21-1; CDR3aa: ASSKATGQKNTEAF
v_gene: TRBV9; CDR3aa: ASSRTGDHGYT
v_gene: TRBV7-2; CDR3aa: ASTLRAGNQPQH
v_gene: TRBV19; CDR3aa: ASRSTYNEQF
v_gene: TRBV28; CDR3aa: ASSFEGTTRKYGYT
v_gene: TRBV2; CDR3aa: ASSVHQSAGGYTKSSYNEQF
v_gene: TRBV6-5; CDR3aa: ASRTGISEAF
v_gene: TRBV10-3; CDR3aa: AIRGQGDSYEQY
v_gene: TRBV10-1; CDR3aa: ASSQAGGSYNEQF
v_gene: TRBV27; CDR3aa: ASSLKGTVPSYEQY
v_gene: TRBV11-3; CDR3aa: ASSLGGNTEAF
v_gene: TRBV23-1; CDR3aa: ASRPGQGVYNSPLH
v_gene: TRBV28; CDR3aa: ASSLPGQGNTEAF
v_gene: TRBV11-3; CDR3aa: ASSLNPGANNEQF
v_gene: TRBV27; CDR3aa: ASSRGVNTEAF
v_gene: TRBV4-1; CDR3aa: ASSQVLQDQPQH
v_gene: TRBV5-4; CDR3aa: ASSPTKRGVTYEQY
v_gene: TRBV19; CDR3aa: ASSMTGTLYEQY
v_gene: TRBV5-4; CDR3aa: ASSSYTGVVRETQY
v_gene: TRBV4-1; CDR3aa: ASSQDPLDRGLFRYYGYT
v_gene: TRBV7-9; CDR3aa: ASSPQQGRGYEQY
v_gene: TRBV9; CDR3aa: ASSVAGGSSYNEQF